Listed here is a single T cell receptor beta chain. The antigen is not known. These data come from a study of shared clonotypes between healthy human individuals. The CDR3 totals 19 residues. The germline gives CDR1 LNHDA, CDR2 SQIVND (reference sequence). The trim removed 0 bases at V and 0 bases at J, leaving 12 bases unmatched. Sequencing used immunoSEQ multiplex PCR; TCRdb keeps in-frame clones, though not all of them. Of approximately 940,000 clones listed, 60% to 85% were seen once; the top ten hold roughly 1.5%. Findings of the study overall: Unshared clonotypes carried lower generation probabilities than those common to all four donors. What naive subsets generally showed was a larger estimated richness than memory subsets showed.

Sequenced material: memory CD4+ T cells sorted from blood. Subset reported: CD45RA-negative fraction. The clonotype was recovered from a man younger than 35 in good health. This sequence joins TRBV19 and TRBJ2-3; 7 bases map to TRBD2. As DNA, the CDR3 is TGTGCCAGTAGTATAGATCCGAGCGGGATGGGGGTTAGCACAGATACGCAGTATTTT. It encodes CASSIDPSGMGVSTDTQYF.